This TCR beta chain originates from a study of identical twins. The V and J ends lost 7 bases and 4 bases respectively, with 15 bases between them. Germline CDR1 is MNHEY and CDR2 is SVGEGT. The CDR3 is 14 residues long. This clonotype showed up many times. MiXCR, applied by TCRdb to the 5' RACE reads, yields one record per CDR3 protein. The sample records a few hundred thousand distinct CDR3 sequences, less than 20% being singletons. Sequencing used naive T cells sorted from blood. The V call is TRBV6-2 or TRBV6-3, the J call TRBJ2-3, with D hard to call. The clonotype was recovered from a man between 45 and 60 years old in good health. The CDR3 region is CASTLTDVPDTQYF. The CDR3 coding sequence is TGTGCCAGCACCCTAACGGACGTCCCAGATACGCAGTATTTT.